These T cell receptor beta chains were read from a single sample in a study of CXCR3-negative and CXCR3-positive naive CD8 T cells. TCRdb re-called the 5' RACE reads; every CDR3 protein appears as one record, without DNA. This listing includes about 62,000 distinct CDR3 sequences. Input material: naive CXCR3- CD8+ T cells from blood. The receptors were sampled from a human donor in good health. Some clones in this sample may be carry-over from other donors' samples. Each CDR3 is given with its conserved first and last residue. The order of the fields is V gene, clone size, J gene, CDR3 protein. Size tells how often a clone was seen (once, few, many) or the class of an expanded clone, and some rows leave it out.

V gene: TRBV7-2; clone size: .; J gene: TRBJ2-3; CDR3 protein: CASSSWTGLTDTQYF
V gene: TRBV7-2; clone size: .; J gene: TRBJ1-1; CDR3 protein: CASKIEAQTNTEAFF
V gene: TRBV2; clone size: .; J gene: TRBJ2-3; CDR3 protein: CASNVIAGGLADTQYF
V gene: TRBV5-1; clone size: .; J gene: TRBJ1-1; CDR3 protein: CASSLAGTGRIMNTEAFF
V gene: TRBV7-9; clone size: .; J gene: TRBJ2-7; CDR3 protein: CASGMVSKTYEQYF
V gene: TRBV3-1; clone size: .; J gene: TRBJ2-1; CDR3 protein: CASSQEGAYPGDEQFF
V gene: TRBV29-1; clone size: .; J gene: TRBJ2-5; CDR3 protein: CSVPGRPETQYF
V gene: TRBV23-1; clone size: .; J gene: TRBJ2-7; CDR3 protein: CASSPGELVSYEQYF
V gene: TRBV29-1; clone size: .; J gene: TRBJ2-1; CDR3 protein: CSVGASSYNEQFF
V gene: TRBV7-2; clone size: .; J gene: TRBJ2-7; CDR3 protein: CASSFPPSRGKYEQYF
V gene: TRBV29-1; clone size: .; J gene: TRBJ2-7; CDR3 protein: CSVEDDRQADYEQYF
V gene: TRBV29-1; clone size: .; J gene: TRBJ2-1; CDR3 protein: CSAGGARGEQFF
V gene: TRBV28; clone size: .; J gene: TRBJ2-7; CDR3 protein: CASTGEIYEQYF
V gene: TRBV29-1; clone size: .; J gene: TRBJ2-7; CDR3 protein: CSVGMIGPLEQYF
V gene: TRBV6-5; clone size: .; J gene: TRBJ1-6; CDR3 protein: CASSSDTEGYNSPLHF
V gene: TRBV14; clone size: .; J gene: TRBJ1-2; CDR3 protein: CASSEYRDSYYGYTF
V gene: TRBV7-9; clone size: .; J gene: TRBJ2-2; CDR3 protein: CASRTGTGSPGELFF
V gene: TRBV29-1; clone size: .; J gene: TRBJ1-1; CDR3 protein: CSVVLGMNTEAFF
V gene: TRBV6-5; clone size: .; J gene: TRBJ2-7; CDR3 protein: CASSYSPGTYEQYF
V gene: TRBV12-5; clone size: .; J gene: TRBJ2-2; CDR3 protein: CASTSTDRGIVDAGELFF
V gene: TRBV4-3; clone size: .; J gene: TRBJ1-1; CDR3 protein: CASSQEGQGTEAFF
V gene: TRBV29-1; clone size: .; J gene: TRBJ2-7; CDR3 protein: CSVEGRTGNSYEQYF
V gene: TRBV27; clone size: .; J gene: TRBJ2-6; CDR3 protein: CASSAEDSFSGANVLTF
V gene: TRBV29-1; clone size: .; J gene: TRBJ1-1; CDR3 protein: CSGLTDMNTEAFF
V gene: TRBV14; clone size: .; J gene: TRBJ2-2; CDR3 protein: CASSFYRGLSTGELFF
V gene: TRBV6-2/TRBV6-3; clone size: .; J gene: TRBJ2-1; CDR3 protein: CAGSYSRAGGYNEQFF
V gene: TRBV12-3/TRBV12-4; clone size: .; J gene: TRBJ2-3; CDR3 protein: CASSLAALAYTDTQYF
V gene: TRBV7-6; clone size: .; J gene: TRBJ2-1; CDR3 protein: CASSVTSGGFDEQFF
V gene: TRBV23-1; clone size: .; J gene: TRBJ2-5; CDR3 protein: CASSPIAPEGETQYF
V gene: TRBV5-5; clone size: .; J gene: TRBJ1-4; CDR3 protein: CASSLAQGGSDPEKLFF
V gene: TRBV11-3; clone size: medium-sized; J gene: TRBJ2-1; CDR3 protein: CASSSRDSESSEQFF
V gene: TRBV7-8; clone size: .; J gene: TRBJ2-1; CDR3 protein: CASSLGGGPDYNEQFF
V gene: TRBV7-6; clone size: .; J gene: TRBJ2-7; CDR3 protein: CASSLEAGGTYEQYF
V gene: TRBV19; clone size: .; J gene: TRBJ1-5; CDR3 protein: CASSMRREFNQPQHF
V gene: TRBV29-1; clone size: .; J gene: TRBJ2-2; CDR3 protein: CSVDGGGTGELFF
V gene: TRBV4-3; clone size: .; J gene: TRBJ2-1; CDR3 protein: CASGLPGQGYNEQFF
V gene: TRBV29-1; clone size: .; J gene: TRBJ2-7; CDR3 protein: CSVEGQGNSYEQYF
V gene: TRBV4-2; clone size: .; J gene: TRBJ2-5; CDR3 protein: CASSQDRWASGAGETQYF
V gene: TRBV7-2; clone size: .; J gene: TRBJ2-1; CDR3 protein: CASSLVRDEQFF
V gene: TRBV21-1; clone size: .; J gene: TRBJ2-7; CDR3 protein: CASSTRQLQGSYEQYF
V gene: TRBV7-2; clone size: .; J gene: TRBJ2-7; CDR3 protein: CASSRDKYSGADYDEQYF
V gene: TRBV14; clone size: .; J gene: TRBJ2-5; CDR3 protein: CASSGSGHPQETQYF
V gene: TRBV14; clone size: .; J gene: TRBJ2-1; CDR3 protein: CATQAGSSYNEQFF
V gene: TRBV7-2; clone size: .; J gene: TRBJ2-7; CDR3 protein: CASSKPPGTDLTYEQYF
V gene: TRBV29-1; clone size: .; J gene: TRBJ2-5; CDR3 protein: CSFPLPSTDIQETQYF
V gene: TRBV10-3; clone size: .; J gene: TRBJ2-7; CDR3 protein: CAISEWSGGSYEQYF
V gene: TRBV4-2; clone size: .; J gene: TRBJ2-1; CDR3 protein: CASSQVADSSDEQFF
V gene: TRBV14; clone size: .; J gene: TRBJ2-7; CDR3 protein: CASSLVEYEQYF